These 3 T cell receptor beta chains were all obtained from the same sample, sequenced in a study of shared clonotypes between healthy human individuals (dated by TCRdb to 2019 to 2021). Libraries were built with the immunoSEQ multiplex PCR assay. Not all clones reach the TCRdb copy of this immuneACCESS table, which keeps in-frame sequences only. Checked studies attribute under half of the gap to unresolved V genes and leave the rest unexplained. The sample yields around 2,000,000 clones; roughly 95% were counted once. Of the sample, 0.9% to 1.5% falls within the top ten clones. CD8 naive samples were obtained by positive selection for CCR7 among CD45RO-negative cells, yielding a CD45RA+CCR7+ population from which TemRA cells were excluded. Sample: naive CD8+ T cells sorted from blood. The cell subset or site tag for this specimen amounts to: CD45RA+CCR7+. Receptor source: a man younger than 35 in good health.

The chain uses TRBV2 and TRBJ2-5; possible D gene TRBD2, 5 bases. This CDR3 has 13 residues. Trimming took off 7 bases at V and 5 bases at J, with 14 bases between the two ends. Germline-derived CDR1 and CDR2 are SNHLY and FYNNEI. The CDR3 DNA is TGTGCCAGCATCGACGGGGTTCTGGAGACCCAGTACTTC. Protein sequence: CASIDGVLETQYF. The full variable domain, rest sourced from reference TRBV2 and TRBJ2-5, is EPEVTQTPSHQVTQMGQEVILRCVPISNHLYFYWYRQILGQKVEFLVSFYNNEISEKSEIFDDQFSVERPDGSNFTLKIRSTKLEDSAMYFCASIDGVLETQYFGPGTRLLVL.

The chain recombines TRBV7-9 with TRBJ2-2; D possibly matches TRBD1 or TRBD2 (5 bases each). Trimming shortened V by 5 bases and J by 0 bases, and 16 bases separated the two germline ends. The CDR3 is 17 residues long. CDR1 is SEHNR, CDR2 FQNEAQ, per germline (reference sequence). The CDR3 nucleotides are TGTGCCAGCAGCCCACTGGGACGGACAACGAACACCGGGGAGCTGTTTTTT. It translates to CASSPLGRTTNTGELFF.

DNA for the CDR3: TGTGCCAGCAGAGGGGGTACAACCTACGAGCAGTACTTC. This codes for CASRGGTTYEQYF. The chain uses TRBV6-1 and TRBJ2-7; TRBD1 is a possible D gene (6 bases). With 6 bases removed from V and 2 bases from J, the gap between germline ends came to 11 bases. The CDR3 has 13 residues. The germline gives CDR1 MNHNS, CDR2 SASEGT.